Detailed here is one T cell receptor beta chain. Its specific antigen is unknown. No clone much larger than this one lies a single base away; base qualities are absent. The sample belongs to a study of blood T cell repertoires in COVID-19 (dated by TCRdb to the early 2020s). At the level of the whole study: Samples covering the acute and convalescent phases of COVID-19 were provided by collaborators in the United States, Italy and Spain. The prospective study material was composed of cDNA or gDNA derived from T cells, B-cell-depleted T cells, or PBMCs. Subjects who had been exposed to COVID-19, were actively infected with it, or had recovered from it provided the deeply sampled blood TCRbeta repertoires that made up the dataset. The repertoires were made available in a free public database intended to serve as a resource for research on the immune response to SARS-CoV-2. Samples came from the ongoing ImmuneRACE study (first 160 participants) plus 1,254 subjects from 6 global collaborators. The sample metadata nearly always contained a de-identified subject ID, COVID-19 status, age in years and sex. Where available, HLA class I and class II types were taken from metadata supplied by the sample provider and were not determined by assay-based typing. Paper-wide results and their limitations: Clinical and demographic metadata were provided uncurated, with the amount varying by source and participant.

Each collaborating institution followed its own protocols to collect whole blood in K2EDTA tubes. For TCRbeta analysis, collaborator samples were shipped as frozen whole blood, as isolated PBMCs, or as DNA extracted from either sample type. TCRbeta CDR3 regions were amplified from genomic DNA by means of the immunoSEQ Assay, a bias-controlled multiplex PCR. The authors' pipeline ran thus. The number of nucleated cells in each sample was estimated from the amplification of reference gene primers within the assay. Sequence reads were collapsed and filtered to measure the absolute abundance of every unique TCRbeta CDR3 rearrangement. For each sample, productive Simpson clonality was calculated as the square root of Simpson's diversity index over productive rearrangements. TCRdb obtained this table from immuneACCESS and retained in-frame rearrangements with V and J assigned. These tables miss some clones; where compared with another copy, unresolved V genes account for less than half of the shortfall, and the remainder is unexplained. V and J calls and clone size follow that table, whereas D and trimming were derived from the DNA. This sample comprises about 120,000 clones, roughly four fifths of them detected only once. Jointly, the top ten make up 12% of the sample.

This TCR came from a human donor in a cohort sampled during active COVID-19. The material sequenced was peripheral blood.

The nucleotides read TGCGCCAGCAGCTTGGGGGCCCCGAATTCACCCCTCCACTTT. Its product reads: CASSLGAPNSPLHF. The rearranged chain carries TRBV5-1 and TRBJ1-6; the D gene identity is not certain. V drops 0 bases and J drops 7 bases, leaving 8 bases in between. Sequences SGHRS (CDR1) and YFSETQ (CDR2) are obtained from the germline V gene. Taken from cysteine to phenylalanine, the CDR3 has 14 residues. Here the CDR3 DNA is all that survives: 42 bases in frame from base 1.